This TCR beta chain derives from a study of T cells in Graves' hyperthyroidism and ophthalmopathy. Looking at the study overall: Pretreatment peripheral blood was obtained at initial diagnosis. General observations from the study: The blood repertoire included most of the expanded thyroid clonotypes above 0.001. By a 13 V-J model, ophthalmopathy was set apart from stable hyperthyroidism.

Trimming pared 5 bases from V and 3 bases from J, leaving 14 bases between. This CDR3 comprises 15 residues. Germline values: CDR1 SEHNR, CDR2 FQNEAQ (reference sequence). This clonotype appeared many times. The antigen remains unidentified. Each patient was aged 18 to 65 and had newly diagnosed hyperthyroidism of under 2 months' duration. Regions amplified from RNA transcripts were the TCR beta CDR3 regions. The primer set for the first-round RT-PCR of the TCR CDR3 was HTBI. TCRdb ran MiXCR on the multiplex PCR reads and lists one entry per CDR3 protein. The sample contains 400,000 to 500,000 distinct CDR3 sequences, roughly 14% of which appear only once.

The sequence was collected from a woman between 18 and 30 years old with Graves' hyperthyroidism. The chain has TRBV7-9 and TRBJ2-1; no clear D. Material: blood. In DNA form, the CDR3 reads TGTGCCAGCAGCCCCCACCCGACAAACTACAATGAGCAGTTCTTC. It yields the protein CASSPHPTNYNEQFF.